These 13 T cell receptor beta chains came from one sample sequenced in a study of T cell responses to AZD1222 COVID-19 vaccine. Assay used: immunoSEQ multiplex PCR; TCRdb lists only in-frame clones, some missing. The sample contains some 98,000 clones, around 85% of which appear only once. Here the sequenced sample was peripheral blood, taken 28 days after the second AZD1222 dose. The source of these receptors is an adult who received the AZD1222 COVID-19 vaccine.

The sample holds one count of this clone. The chain has TRBV27 and TRBJ1-1; 8 positions match TRBD1. The V and J ends lost 0 bases and 11 bases, in that order; junction bases with no gene match: 11. CDR1 MNHEY and CDR2 SMNVEV come from the germline V gene (reference sequence). CDR3 size: 15 residues. The DNA of the CDR3 is TGTGCCAGCAGTTTATCGATAGGGACAGGAATGAGCGCTTTCTTT. Protein sequence: CASSLSIGTGMSAFF.

The J gene is TRBJ1-1, the V gene TRBV9, with 8 bases fitting TRBD1. This CDR3 comprises 16 residues. Germline trimming cut 4 bases from V and 6 bases from J; bases unmatched to any gene: 14. Germline assignment: CDR1 SGDLS and CDR2 YYNGEE. Here the CDR3 DNA reads TGTGCCAGCAGCCCTCGAGGGGGGACAGGTAGTGCTGAAGCTTTCTTT. Its protein is CASSPRGGTGSAEAFF. Variable domain in full (rest from reference TRBV9 and TRBJ1-1): DSGVTQTPKHLITATGQRVTLRCSPRSGDLSVYWYQQSLDQGLQFLIQYYNGEERAKGNILERFSAQQFPDLHSELNLSSLELGDSALYFCASSPRGGTGSAEAFFGQGTRLTVV.

The chain joins TRBV2 to TRBJ1-2, with D unclear. The CDR3 consists of 15 residues. Germline CDR1 SNHLY, CDR2 FYNNEI. Trimming pared 2 bases from V and 8 bases from J, leaving 18 bases between. CDR3 protein: CASSERGGWRRGYTF. CDR3 nucleotides: TGTGCCAGCAGTGAACGGGGTGGTTGGCGGCGGGGCTACACCTTC. The entire variable domain, with the rest obtained from reference TRBV2 and TRBJ1-2, is as follows: EPEVTQTPSHQVTQMGQEVILRCVPISNHLYFYWYRQILGQKVEFLVSFYNNEISEKSEIFDDQFSVERPDGSNFTLKIRSTKLEDSAMYFCASSERGGWRRGYTFGSGTRLTVV.

The genes are TRBV19 and TRBJ2-2; D perhaps matches TRBD2 (6 bases). The V gene's germline CDR1 is LNHDA and CDR2 SQIVND (reference sequence). V lost 4 bases and J 7 bases, leaving 10 bases between the germline ends. CDR3 length equals 13 residues. The CDR3 DNA is TGTGCCAGTAGTAGGGGGGTGATCGGGGAGCTGTTTTTT. Protein product: CASSRGVIGELFF.

The chain is built from TRBV9 and TRBJ2-3, with 12 positions matching TRBD2. CDR3 length equals 15 residues. After removal of 3 bases from V and 6 bases from J, the junction contained 5 bases not matched to a gene. Germline loops: CDR1 SGDLS, CDR2 YYNGEE. This CDR3 reads CASSASGGAWDTQYF. CDR3 coding DNA: TGTGCCAGCAGCGCTAGCGGGGGGGCATGGGATACGCAGTATTTT.

J is TRBJ2-3 and V is TRBV7-9, with 10 bases identical to TRBD2. This CDR3 contains 15 residues. J lost 4 bases, V lost 7 bases, and 8 bases had no gene match. The germline V gene has CDR1 SEHNR and CDR2 FQNEAQ (reference sequence). For the CDR3, the DNA is TGTGCCAGCACCCGAGCGGGAGGGCCCTCAGATACGCAGTATTTT. This gives the protein CASTRAGGPSDTQYF.

The rearrangement links TRBV6-4 to TRBJ1-2; D is possibly TRBD1 (6 bases). V was cut by 4 bases and J by 7 bases, with 19 bases left in between. CDR1 is MRHNA and CDR2 is SNTAGT in the germline V gene. This CDR3 has 15 amino acids. The CDR3 spells CASSATPGQLSGYTF. CDR3 DNA sequence: TGTGCCAGCAGTGCCACCCCCGGACAGCTGAGTGGCTACACCTTC.

This chain connects TRBV3-1 (or the pseudogene TRBV3-2) to TRBJ1-5; 7 bases match TRBD1. This CDR3 is built from 14 residues. The V gene end was trimmed by 2 bases and the J gene end by 7 bases; junction bases not matched to a gene: 5. Germline loops: CDR1 LGHDT, CDR2 YNNKEL (reference sequence). CDR3 amino acids: CASSQTPGGQPQHF. In DNA, the CDR3 is TGTGCCAGCAGCCAAACGCCAGGGGGACAGCCCCAGCATTTT.

This clone was observed a handful of times. V and J are TRBV11-3 and TRBJ2-2; TRBD2 matches at 10 bases. Germline V gene lookup returns CDR1 SGHNT and CDR2 YENEEA. The J segment lost 5 bases and the V segment lost 5 bases, leaving 5 bases of the junction unmatched. The CDR3 contains 15 residues. DNA of the CDR3: TGTGCCAGCAGCGAGTTAGCGGGAGGTACCGGGGAGCTGTTTTTT. Its protein product is CASSELAGGTGELFF.

This clone was seen a handful of times. The CDR3 is CASSIGSGTSNQPQHF. DNA of the CDR3: TGTGCCAGTAGTATTGGTTCCGGGACCAGCAATCAGCCCCAGCATTTT. The chain carries TRBV19 and TRBJ1-5, with D possibly being TRBD1 (5 bases). CDR3 length: 16 residues. The germline V gene encodes CDR1 LNHDA and CDR2 SQIVND (reference sequence). The ends were cut back, 3 bases at V and 1 base at J, with 13 bases in the middle.

The rearrangement uses TRBV10-2 and TRBJ1-2; perhaps TRBD1 as D (6 bases). The CDR3 sequence is 12 residues long. V was pared by 6 bases and J by 4 bases, with 9 bases between. Per germline, CDR1 WSHSY and CDR2 SAAADI. The CDR3 region is CASRQGIYGYTF. DNA of the CDR3: TGCGCCAGCAGACAGGGCATCTATGGCTACACCTTC.

The V and J genes are TRBV7-9 and TRBJ1-2; D uncertain. Germline assignment: CDR1 SEHNR and CDR2 FQNEAQ (reference sequence). The CDR3 has 13 residues. Trimming cost V 0 bases and J 4 bases, with 6 bases left between them. In DNA form, the CDR3 reads TGTGCCAGCAGCTTAGCTTTATCCTATGGCTACACCTTC. Translation gives CASSLALSYGYTF. The variable domain in full, with the rest retrieved from reference TRBV7-9 and TRBJ1-2, is DTGVSQNPRHKITKRGQNVTFRCDPISEHNRLYWYRQTLGQGPEFLTYFQNEAQLEKSRLLSDRFSAERPKGSFSTLEIQRTEQGDSAMYLCASSLALSYGYTFGSGTRLTVV.

This chain uses TRBV28 with TRBJ2-1; D remains ambiguous. The CDR3 extends over 14 amino acids. Trimming took off 3 bases at V and 0 bases at J, with 6 bases between the two ends. Germline values: CDR1 MDHEN, CDR2 SYDVKM. CDR3 sequence reads: CASSFPSSYNEQFF. In DNA form, the CDR3 reads TGTGCCAGCAGTTTTCCGAGCTCCTACAATGAGCAGTTCTTC.